These 21 T cell receptor beta chains were sequenced from one sample in a study of blood T cells in healthy people across ages. The authors ran a second PCR of about 6 to 12 cycles using a sample-barcoded 5' primer and a J-beta primer mix. From the 5' RACE reads, TCRdb called clonotypes with MiXCR, one entry per CDR3 protein. Among roughly 1.5 million distinct CDR3 sequences listed, approximately 39% were seen once. Sequenced material: blood. These receptors were obtained from a woman under 30 in good health.

CDR3 protein: CASGIGTGGHEQYF. CDR3 in DNA: TGTGCCTCCGGTATCGGGACAGGGGGTCACGAGCAGTACTTC. This sequence joins TRBV2 and TRBJ2-5, with TRBD1 identical over 11 bases. The J call is uncertain, as TRBJ2-7 better fits the DNA end. CDR1 is SNHLY and CDR2 is FYNNEI in the germline V gene. The CDR3 consists of 14 residues.

This clonotype was seen more than once but under ten times. The chain couples TRBV2 to TRBJ2-3; no clear D. V was trimmed by 10 bases and J by 5 bases, leaving 13 bases between them. The germline gives CDR1 SNHLY, CDR2 FYNNEI. This CDR3 contains 12 residues. CDR3 in DNA: TGTGCCACCGCTAGTTTGGGAGATACGCAGTATTTT. Amino acid sequence: CATASLGDTQYF. Full variable domain (remainder filled in from reference TRBV2 and TRBJ2-3): EPEVTQTPSHQVTQMGQEVILRCVPISNHLYFYWYRQILGQKVEFLVSFYNNEISEKSEIFDDQFSVERPDGSNFTLKIRSTKLEDSAMYFCATASLGDTQYFGPGTRLTVL.

The chain carries TRBV7-9 and TRBJ2-1; TRBD2 matches at 7 bases. Matching the DNA end better, TRBJ2-7 makes the J call doubtful. Germline CDR1 reads SEHNR; CDR2 reads FQNEAQ (reference sequence). The CDR3 totals 15 residues. The CDR3, as DNA: TGTGCCAGCAGCTCGGGCGGGAGAACCTACAATGAGCAGTACTTC. Translating gives CASSSGGRTYNEQYF.

This clonotype was observed once. The V call is TRBV4-1, the J call TRBJ1-2, with D tentatively TRBD1 (6 bases). CDR1 MGHRA and CDR2 YSYEKL come from the germline V gene. Trimming stripped 3 bases from V and 3 bases from J, with 14 bases between. CDR3 length equals 15 residues. CDR3 coding DNA: TGCGCCAGCAGCCAGAGTGCACAGGGTGACTATGGCTACACCTTC. As protein: CASSQSAQGDYGYTF.

This clonotype occurred once. The chain recombines TRBV6-2 or TRBV6-3 with TRBJ1-5; D is possibly TRBD1 (5 bases). CDR1 and CDR2 (germline): MNHEY, SVGEGT. The germline V and J ends were trimmed by 5 bases and 5 bases, with 16 bases remaining between them. The CDR3 length is 15 residues. The CDR3 DNA sequence: TGTGCCAGCAGTATTGGGGCCCTCTCTGATCAGCCCCAGCATTTT. Amino acid sequence: CASSIGALSDQPQHF.

V is TRBV6-5 and J is TRBJ2-5, with D uncertain. CDR1 is MNHEY and CDR2 is SVGAGI in the germline V gene. This CDR3 comprises 14 residues. The V end was cut by 2 bases, the J end by 10 bases, with 17 bases between. CDR3 protein: CASSYASPKKGQYF. CDR3 DNA sequence: TGTGCCAGCAGTTACGCATCTCCAAAAAAGGGCCAGTACTTC.

V is TRBV7-9 and J is TRBJ1-2, with D maybe TRBD1 (5 bases). Trimming cost V 3 bases and J 2 bases, with 16 bases left between them. CDR1 SEHNR and CDR2 FQNEAQ come from the germline V gene (reference sequence). CDR3 length equals 16 residues. Here the CDR3 DNA reads TGTGCCAGCAGCTTGGGTCGACAGCCGGGCAACTATGGCTACACCTTC. Encoded protein: CASSLGRQPGNYGYTF.

There are a few counts of this clonotype. V usage is TRBV3-1 and J usage is TRBJ2-1, with D possibly TRBD2 on 5 matching bases. V lost 1 base and J 8 bases, leaving 15 bases between the germline ends. CDR1 LGHDT and CDR2 YNNKEL come from the germline V gene (reference sequence). This CDR3 spans 15 amino acids. The CDR3 protein is CASSQGEDHGDEQFF. The CDR3 DNA sequence: TGTGCCAGCAGCCAAGGAGAGGATCACGGGGATGAGCAGTTCTTC.

This chain links TRBV4-3 with TRBJ1-5, with TRBD1 identical over 7 bases. V trimming: 3 bases; J trimming: 3 bases; junction bases outside the gene matches: 5. Looked up from germline, CDR1 is LGHNA and CDR2 is YSLEER. The CDR3 is 15 amino acids. In nucleotides, the CDR3 is TGCGCCAGCAGCCATGGGACAGCGCTCAATCAGCCCCAGCATTTT. Translation gives CASSHGTALNQPQHF.

The table lists this clonotype with a few counts. The chain joins TRBV5-1 to TRBJ1-1; D gene unclear. Germline-derived CDR1 and CDR2 are SGHRS and YFSETQ. Trimming stripped 0 bases from V and 5 bases from J, with 11 bases between. The CDR3 is 14 residues long. Here the CDR3 reads CASSLAGVRTEAFF. CDR3 in DNA: TGCGCCAGCAGCTTGGCTGGGGTTCGAACTGAAGCTTTCTTT.

This sequence joins TRBV7-2 and TRBJ2-7; no reliable D call. Trimming removed 0 bases at V and 2 bases at J, with 11 bases between. Germline V gene sequence: CDR1 SGHTA, CDR2 FQGNSA. The CDR3 covers 15 residues. In DNA form, the CDR3 reads TGTGCCAGCAGCTTAGCGATGTGGACCACCTACGAGCAGTACTTC. Its translation is CASSLAMWTTYEQYF.

This clonotype was seen a few times. This CDR3 is CASSQDEVAGGQRDTQYF. The DNA for the CDR3 is TGTGCCAGCAGCCAAGATGAAGTAGCGGGGGGGCAAAGGGATACGCAGTATTTT. The V and J genes are TRBV3-1 and TRBJ2-3, with 11 nucleotides matching TRBD2. CDR3 size: 18 residues. V dropped 0 bases and J dropped 6; count of bases not matched to a gene: 11. The germline V gene has CDR1 LGHDT and CDR2 YNNKEL (reference sequence).

This clonotype has a handful of counts. J is TRBJ1-2 and V is TRBV18; a possible D gene is TRBD1 (6 bases). Between the trimmed V and J ends, which lost 3 bases and 7 bases, there was a span of 21 bases. From germline, CDR1 is KGHSH and CDR2 LQKENI. This CDR3 is 16 amino acids long. The CDR3 is CASSPKTGGVSGGYTF. The CDR3 coding sequence is TGTGCCAGCTCACCGAAGACAGGTGGAGTGAGTGGTGGCTACACCTTC. Full variable domain (missing parts from reference TRBV18 and TRBJ1-2): NAGVMQNPRHLVRRRGQEARLRCSPMKGHSHVYWYRQLPEEGLKFMVYLQKENIIDESGMPKERFSAEFPKEGPSILRIQQVVRGDSAAYFCASSPKTGGVSGGYTFGSGTRLTVV.

The chain has TRBV7-9 and TRBJ2-7; D is unresolved. The V gene lost 2 bases and the J gene lost 7 bases, with 21 bases spanning the gap. Germline CDR1 and CDR2: SEHNR and FQNEAQ (reference sequence). CDR3 length: 16 residues. CDR3 loop: CASSLRRDLLNNEQYF. DNA of the CDR3: TGTGCCAGCAGCTTACGTAGGGATCTACTAAACAATGAGCAGTACTTC.

The rearrangement links TRBV3-1 to TRBJ2-5; D ambiguous. CDR1 and CDR2 (germline): LGHDT, YNNKEL (reference sequence). This CDR3 is built from 15 residues. The V and J ends lost 4 bases and 2 bases respectively, with 14 bases between them. As DNA, the CDR3 is TGTGCCAGCAGCCCCTCTCGTCGGGCTCAAGAGACCCAGTACTTC. Amino acid sequence: CASSPSRRAQETQYF.

The chain uses TRBV6-5 and TRBJ2-1, with D perhaps given as TRBD1 or TRBD2 (5 bases each). The length of the CDR3 is 13 residues. In germline, CDR1 is MNHEY, CDR2 SVGAGI. V shed 1 base and J shed 5 bases, with 6 bases lying between them. CDR3 nucleotides: TGTGCCAGCAGTTACTGGGGGAACAATGAGCAGTTCTTC. Protein sequence: CASSYWGNNEQFF.

In DNA, the CDR3 is TGTGCCATCAGCGATGCATACGAGCAGTACTTC. Protein: CAISDAYEQYF. The rearrangement links TRBV10-3 to TRBJ2-7; D is uncertain. Germline loops: CDR1 ENHRY, CDR2 SYGVKD. This CDR3 comprises 11 residues. Trimming took off 6 bases at V and 4 bases at J, with 7 bases between the two ends.

The V and J genes are TRBV15 and TRBJ1-1; D is unclear. CDR3 size: 17 residues. V was trimmed by 0 bases and J by 0 bases, leaving 14 bases between them. Germline V gene data show CDR1 as LNHNV and CDR2 as YYDKDF (reference sequence). This chain's CDR3 is CATSRDLGPPMNTEAFF. The DNA of the CDR3 is TGTGCCACCAGCAGAGATCTAGGACCGCCTATGAACACTGAAGCTTTCTTT.

This clonotype appeared a few times. CDR3 bases: TGTGCCAGCAGCTTTGGGAGGAGAATTCAAGAGACCCAGTACTTC. Protein sequence: CASSFGRRIQETQYF. V usage is TRBV11-2 and J usage is TRBJ2-5, with D possibly being TRBD2 (6 bases). The CDR3 sequence is 15 residues long. CDR1 and CDR2 from the germline V gene are SGHAT and FQNNGV. V was clipped by 3 bases and J by 2 bases, with 13 bases between them. Together with reference TRBV11-2 and TRBJ2-5, the CDR3 gives the full variable domain: EAGVAQSPRYKIIEKRQSVAFWCNPISGHATLYWYQQILGQGPKLLIQFQNNGVVDDSQLPKDRFSAERLKGVDSTLKIQPAKLEDSAVYLCASSFGRRIQETQYFGPGTRLLVL.

This chain links TRBV19 with TRBJ1-2; D is uncertain. Germline CDR1 is LNHDA and CDR2 is SQIVND (reference sequence). The CDR3 runs to 14 residues. V lost 5 bases and J 3 bases, leaving 13 bases between the germline ends. The CDR3 DNA is TGTGCCAGTAGTGATCCCGTCGGAGACTATGGCTACACCTTC. It translates to CASSDPVGDYGYTF.

This clonotype was counted many times. The rearrangement links TRBV29-1 to TRBJ2-1, with 7 bases aligning to TRBD1. The CDR3 extends over 13 amino acids. Germline-derived CDR1 and CDR2 are SQVTM and ANQGSEA. The J segment lost 2 bases and the V segment lost 8 bases, leaving 6 bases of the junction unmatched. The CDR3: CSSQGQPYNEQFF. The CDR3 DNA sequence: TGCAGCTCCCAGGGACAGCCCTACAATGAGCAGTTCTTC.